This T cell receptor (beta chain) is drawn from a study of cytomegalovirus exposure and HLA in healthy donors. Whole-study findings and limits: It was confirmed in vitro that a few of the CMV-associated chains were specific for CMV antigens. An ancestry cluster, one associated with Asian ancestry, reportedly showed fewer N-insertions than the approximately 720-donor mean in a later analysis.

This clone has just a few counts. What it recognizes is unknown. The V segment lost 0 bases and the J segment 4 bases; nucleotides outside the gene matches: 9. This CDR3 region has 17 residues. CDR1 and CDR2 from the germline V gene are LNHNV and YYDKDF (reference sequence). The PCR ran on 60 Vbeta and 13 Jbeta primers. Produced via immunoSEQ multiplex PCR; TCRdb's table is partial and in-frame only. Of 130,000 or so clones detected, about four fifths appear once; the ten largest clones hold 3.2%. The TCR comes from a man between 18 and 35 years old in good health and CMV-seropositive. Input material: PBMCs. The chain links TRBV15 to TRBJ2-5; 9 bases fit TRBD2. CDR3 residues: CATSRDLGAGGRETQYF. CDR3 bases: TGTGCCACCAGCAGAGATCTGGGGGCGGGAGGGAGAGAGACCCAGTACTTC.